This T cell receptor beta chain was captured by sequencing in a study of T cells in Graves' hyperthyroidism and ophthalmopathy. This clonotype showed up many times. From RNA transcripts, TCR beta CDR3 regions were amplified. Carried out on the TCR CDR3, a first-round RT-PCR used the HTBI primer set. TCRdb processed the multiplex PCR reads anew with MiXCR; each CDR3 protein has one entry. The sample contains approximately 400,000 distinct CDR3 sequences, 15% to 18% of which appear only once. The CDR3 is made up of 15 amino acids. The V end was cut by 0 bases, the J end by 3 bases, with 14 bases between. Germline V gene lookup returns CDR1 GTSNPN and CDR2 SVGIG (reference sequence).

This TCR was recovered from a woman between 18 and 29 years old with Graves' hyperthyroidism. The V and J genes are TRBV30 and TRBJ2-5, with D tentatively TRBD1 (6 bases). Material for sequencing was blood. In DNA form, the CDR3 reads TGTGCCTGGAGTGTAGGATGGACAGTGGAAGAGACCCAGTACTTC. Residues: CAWSVGWTVEETQYF.